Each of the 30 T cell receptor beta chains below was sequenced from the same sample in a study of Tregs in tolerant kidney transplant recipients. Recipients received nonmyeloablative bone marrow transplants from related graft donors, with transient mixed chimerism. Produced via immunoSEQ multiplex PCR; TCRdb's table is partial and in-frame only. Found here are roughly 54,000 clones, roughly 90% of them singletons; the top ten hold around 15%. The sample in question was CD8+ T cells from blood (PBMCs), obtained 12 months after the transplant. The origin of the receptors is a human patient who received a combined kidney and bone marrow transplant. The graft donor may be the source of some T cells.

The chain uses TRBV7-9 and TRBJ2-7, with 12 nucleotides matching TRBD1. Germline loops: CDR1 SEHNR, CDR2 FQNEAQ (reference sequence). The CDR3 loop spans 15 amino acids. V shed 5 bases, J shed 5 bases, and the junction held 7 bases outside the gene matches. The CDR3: CASSAPGQGAHEQYF. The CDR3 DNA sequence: TGTGCCAGCAGCGCGCCGGGACAGGGGGCCCACGAGCAGTACTTC.

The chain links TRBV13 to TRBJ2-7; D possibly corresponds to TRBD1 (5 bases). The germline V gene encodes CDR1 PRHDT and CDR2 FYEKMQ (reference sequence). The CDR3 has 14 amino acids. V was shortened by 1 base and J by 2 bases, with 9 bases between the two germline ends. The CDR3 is CASSLVARAYEQYF. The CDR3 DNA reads TGTGCCAGCAGCTTAGTGGCCAGGGCCTACGAGCAGTACTTC.

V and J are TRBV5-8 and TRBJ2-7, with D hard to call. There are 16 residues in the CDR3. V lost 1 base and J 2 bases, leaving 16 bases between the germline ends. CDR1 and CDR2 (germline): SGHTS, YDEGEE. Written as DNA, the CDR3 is TGTGCCAGCAGCTTGTTCCCAGCGAATCTTCCCTACGAGCAGTACTTC. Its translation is CASSLFPANLPYEQYF.

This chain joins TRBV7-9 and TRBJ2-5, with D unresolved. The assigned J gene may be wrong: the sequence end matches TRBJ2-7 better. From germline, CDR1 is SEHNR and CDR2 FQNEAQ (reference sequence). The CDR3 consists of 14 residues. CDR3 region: CASSQNLVDYEQYF. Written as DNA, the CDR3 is TGTGCCAGCAGCCAAAACTTGGTAGACTACGAGCAGTACTTC.

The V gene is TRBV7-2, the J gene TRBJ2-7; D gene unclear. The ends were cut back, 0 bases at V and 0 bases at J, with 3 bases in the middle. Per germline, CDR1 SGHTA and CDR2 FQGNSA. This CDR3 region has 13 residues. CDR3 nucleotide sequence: TGTGCCAGCAGCTTAGCGCGCTCCTACGAGCAGTACTTC. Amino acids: CASSLARSYEQYF. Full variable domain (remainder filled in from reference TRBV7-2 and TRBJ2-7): GAGVSQSPSNKVTEKGKDVELRCDPISGHTALYWYRQSLGQGLEFLIYFQGNSAPDKSGLPSDRFSAERTGGSVSTLTIQRTQQEDSAVYLCASSLARSYEQYFGPGTRLTVT.

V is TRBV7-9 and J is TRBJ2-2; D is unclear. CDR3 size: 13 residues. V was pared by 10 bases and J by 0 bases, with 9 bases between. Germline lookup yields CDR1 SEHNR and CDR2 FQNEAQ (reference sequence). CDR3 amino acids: CATQDSNTGELFF. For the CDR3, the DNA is TGTGCCACGCAGGATTCGAACACCGGGGAGCTGTTTTTT.

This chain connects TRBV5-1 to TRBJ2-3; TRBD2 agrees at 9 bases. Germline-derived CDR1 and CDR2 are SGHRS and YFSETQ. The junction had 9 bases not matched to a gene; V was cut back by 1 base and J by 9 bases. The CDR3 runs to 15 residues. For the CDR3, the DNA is TGCGCCAGCAGCTTGACTAGCGGGTCCCTGGGAACGCAGTATTTT. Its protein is CASSLTSGSLGTQYF.

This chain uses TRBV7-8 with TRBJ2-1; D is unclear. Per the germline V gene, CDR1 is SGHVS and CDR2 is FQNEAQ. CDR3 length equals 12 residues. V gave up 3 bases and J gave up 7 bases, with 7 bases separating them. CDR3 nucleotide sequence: TGTGCCAGCAGCTTCTCCGGGAATGAGCAGTTCTTC. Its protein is CASSFSGNEQFF. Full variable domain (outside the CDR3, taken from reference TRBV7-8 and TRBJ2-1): GAGVSQSPRYKVAKRGQDVALRCDPISGHVSLFWYQQALGQGPEFLTYFQNEAQLDKSGLPSDRFFAERPEGSVSTLKIQRTQQEDSAVYLCASSFSGNEQFFGPGTRLTVL.

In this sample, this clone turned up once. This chain's CDR3 is CASSIDGQGANTGELFF. In DNA form, the CDR3 reads TGTGCCAGCAGTATTGATGGACAGGGGGCGAACACCGGGGAGCTGTTTTTT. This chain links TRBV25-1 with TRBJ2-2; 10 bases line up with TRBD1. V lost 5 bases and J lost 0; bases outside the gene matches: 6. Germline lookup yields CDR1 MGHDK and CDR2 SYGVNS. The CDR3 consists of 17 residues.

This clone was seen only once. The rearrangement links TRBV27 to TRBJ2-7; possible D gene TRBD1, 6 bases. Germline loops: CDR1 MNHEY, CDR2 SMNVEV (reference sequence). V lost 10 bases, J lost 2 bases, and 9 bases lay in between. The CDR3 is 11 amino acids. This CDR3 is CATGQPYEQYF. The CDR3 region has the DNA TGTGCCACCGGACAGCCCTACGAGCAGTACTTC.

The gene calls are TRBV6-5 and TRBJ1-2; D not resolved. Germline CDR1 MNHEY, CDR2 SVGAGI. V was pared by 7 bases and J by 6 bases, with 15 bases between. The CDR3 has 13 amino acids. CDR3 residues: CASTSWRSDGYTF. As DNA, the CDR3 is TGTGCCAGCACCTCCTGGAGAAGCGATGGCTACACCTTC.

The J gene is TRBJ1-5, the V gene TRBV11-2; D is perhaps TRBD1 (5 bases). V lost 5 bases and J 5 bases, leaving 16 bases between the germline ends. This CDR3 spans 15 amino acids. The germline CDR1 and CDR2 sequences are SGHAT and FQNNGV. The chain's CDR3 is CASSPYTGIDQPQHF. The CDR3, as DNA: TGTGCCAGCAGCCCTTATACAGGCATCGATCAGCCCCAGCATTTT.

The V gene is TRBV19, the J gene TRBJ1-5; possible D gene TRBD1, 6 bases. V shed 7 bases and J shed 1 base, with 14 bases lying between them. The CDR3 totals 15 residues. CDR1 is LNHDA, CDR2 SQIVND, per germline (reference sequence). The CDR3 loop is CASTTDSLSNQPQHF. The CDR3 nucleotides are TGTGCCAGTACCACGGACAGTCTAAGCAATCAGCCCCAGCATTTT.

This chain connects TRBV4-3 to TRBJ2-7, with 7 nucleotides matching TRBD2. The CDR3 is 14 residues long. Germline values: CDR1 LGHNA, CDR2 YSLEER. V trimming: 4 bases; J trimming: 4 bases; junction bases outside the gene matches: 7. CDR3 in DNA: TGCGCCAGCAGCCCCACCGCGGGAGAGTACGAGCAGTACTTC. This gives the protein CASSPTAGEYEQYF.

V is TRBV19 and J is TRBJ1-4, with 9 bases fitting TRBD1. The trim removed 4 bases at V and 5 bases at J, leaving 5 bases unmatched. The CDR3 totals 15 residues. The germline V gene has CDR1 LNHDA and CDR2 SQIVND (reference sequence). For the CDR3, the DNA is TGTGCCAGTAGTAACCGGGACAGGGTAAATGAAAAACTGTTTTTT. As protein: CASSNRDRVNEKLFF. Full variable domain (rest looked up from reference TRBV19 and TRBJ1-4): DGGITQSPKYLFRKEGQNVTLSCEQNLNHDAMYWYRQDPGQGLRLIYYSQIVNDFQKGDIAEGYSVSREKKESFPLTVTSAQKNPTAFYLCASSNRDRVNEKLFFGSGTQLSVL.

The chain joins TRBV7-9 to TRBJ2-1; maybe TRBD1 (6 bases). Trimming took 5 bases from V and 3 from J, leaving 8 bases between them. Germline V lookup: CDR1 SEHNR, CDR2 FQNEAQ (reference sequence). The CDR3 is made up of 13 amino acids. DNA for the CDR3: TGTGCCAGCAGCCCGGACAGCTACAATGAGCAGTTCTTC. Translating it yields CASSPDSYNEQFF.

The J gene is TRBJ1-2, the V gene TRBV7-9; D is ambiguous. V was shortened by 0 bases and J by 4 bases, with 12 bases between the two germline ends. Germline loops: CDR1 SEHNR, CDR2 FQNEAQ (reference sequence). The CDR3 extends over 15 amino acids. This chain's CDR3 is CASSLADAQFYGYTF. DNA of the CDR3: TGTGCCAGCAGCTTAGCCGACGCACAGTTCTATGGCTACACCTTC.

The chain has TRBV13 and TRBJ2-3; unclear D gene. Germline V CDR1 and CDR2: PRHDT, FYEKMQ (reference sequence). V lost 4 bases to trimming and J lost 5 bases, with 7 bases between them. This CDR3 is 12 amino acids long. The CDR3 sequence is CASSSFGDTQYF. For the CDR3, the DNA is TGTGCCAGCAGCTCATTCGGAGATACGCAGTATTTT. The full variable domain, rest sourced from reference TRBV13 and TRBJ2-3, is AAGVIQSPRHLIKEKRETATLKCYPIPRHDTVYWYQQGPGQDPQFLISFYEKMQSDKGSIPDRFSAQQFSDYHSELNMSSLELGDSALYFCASSSFGDTQYFGPGTRLTVL.

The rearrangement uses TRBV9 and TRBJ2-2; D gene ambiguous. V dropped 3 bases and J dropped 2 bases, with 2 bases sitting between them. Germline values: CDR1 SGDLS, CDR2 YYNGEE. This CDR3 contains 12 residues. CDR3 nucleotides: TGTGCCAGCAGCGCAAACACCGGGGAGCTGTTTTTT. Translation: CASSANTGELFF.

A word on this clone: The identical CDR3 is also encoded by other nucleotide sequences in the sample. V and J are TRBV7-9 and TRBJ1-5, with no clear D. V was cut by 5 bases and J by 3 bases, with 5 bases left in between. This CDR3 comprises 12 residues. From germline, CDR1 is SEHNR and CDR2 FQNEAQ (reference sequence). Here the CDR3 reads CASSLYNQPQHF. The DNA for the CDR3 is TGTGCCAGCAGCCTATACAATCAGCCCCAGCATTTT.

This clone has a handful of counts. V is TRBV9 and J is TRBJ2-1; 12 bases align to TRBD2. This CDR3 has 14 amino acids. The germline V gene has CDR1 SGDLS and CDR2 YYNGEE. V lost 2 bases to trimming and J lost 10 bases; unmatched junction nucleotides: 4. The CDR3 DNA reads TGTGCCAGCAGCGTTTTCACTAGCGGGGGGGAGCAGTTCTTC. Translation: CASSVFTSGGEQFF.

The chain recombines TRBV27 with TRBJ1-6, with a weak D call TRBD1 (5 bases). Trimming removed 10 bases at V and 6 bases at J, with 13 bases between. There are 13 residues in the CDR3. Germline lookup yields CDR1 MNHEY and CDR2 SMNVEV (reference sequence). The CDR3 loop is CATSWGGNSPLHF. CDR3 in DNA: TGTGCCACAAGTTGGGGGGGTAATTCACCCCTCCACTTT.

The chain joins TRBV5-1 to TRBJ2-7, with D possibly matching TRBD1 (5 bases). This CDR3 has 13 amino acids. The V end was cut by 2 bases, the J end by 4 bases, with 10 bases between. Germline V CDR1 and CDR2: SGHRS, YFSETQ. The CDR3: CASSLGVRYEQYF. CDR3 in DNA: TGCGCCAGCAGCTTAGGGGTGAGGTACGAGCAGTACTTC.

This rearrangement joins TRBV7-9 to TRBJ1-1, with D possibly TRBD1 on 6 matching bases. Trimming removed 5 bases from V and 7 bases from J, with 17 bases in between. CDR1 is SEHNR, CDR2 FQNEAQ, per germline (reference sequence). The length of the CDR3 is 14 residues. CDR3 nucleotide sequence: TGTGCCAGCAGCGCGATCGATCGACAGGTTGAAGCTTTCTTT. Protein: CASSAIDRQVEAFF.

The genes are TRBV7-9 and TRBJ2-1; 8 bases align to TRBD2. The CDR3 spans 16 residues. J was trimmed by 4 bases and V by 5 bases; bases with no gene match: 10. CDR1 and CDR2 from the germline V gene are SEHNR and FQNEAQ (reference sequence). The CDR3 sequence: CASSPLSGRVYNEQFF. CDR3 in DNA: TGTGCCAGCAGCCCGCTGAGCGGGAGAGTGTACAATGAGCAGTTCTTC.

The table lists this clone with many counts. In nucleotides, the CDR3 is TGTGCCAGCAGCAAGTTGATAGGACTAGCGGGCTACGAGCAGTACTTC. The encoded protein is CASSKLIGLAGYEQYF. The chain couples TRBV4-2 to TRBJ2-7; 11 nucleotides line up with TRBD2. Germline CDR1 LGHNA, CDR2 YNFKEQ. The CDR3 runs 16 residues. The ends lost 5 bases at V and 3 bases at J; junction bases unmatched: 9.

CDR3 region: CASSSGDSPNEQFF. In DNA form, the CDR3 reads TGTGCCAGCAGCTCTGGGGACAGTCCCAATGAGCAGTTCTTC. The rearrangement uses TRBV7-3 and TRBJ2-1; TRBD1 aligns across 7 bases. The J segment lost 6 bases and the V segment lost 4 bases, leaving 6 bases of the junction unmatched. Germline V lookup: CDR1 SGHTA, CDR2 FQGTGA. The CDR3 covers 14 residues.

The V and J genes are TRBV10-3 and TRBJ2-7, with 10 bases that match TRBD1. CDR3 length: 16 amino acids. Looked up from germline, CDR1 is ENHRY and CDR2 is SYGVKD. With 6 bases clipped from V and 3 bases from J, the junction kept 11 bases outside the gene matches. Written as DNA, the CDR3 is TGTGCCATCAGAGACCCAACCGGGACAGGGGACTACGAGCAGTACTTC. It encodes CAIRDPTGTGDYEQYF.

CDR3 residues: CASGGGSSYEQYF. CDR3 nucleotide sequence: TGTGCCAGTGGGGGCGGGAGCTCCTACGAGCAGTACTTC. The rearrangement joins TRBV19 to TRBJ2-7; a weak D match, TRBD2 (7 bases). The CDR3 is 13 amino acids. V was trimmed by 8 bases and J by 0 bases, leaving 11 bases between them. CDR1 is LNHDA, CDR2 SQIVND, per germline (reference sequence).

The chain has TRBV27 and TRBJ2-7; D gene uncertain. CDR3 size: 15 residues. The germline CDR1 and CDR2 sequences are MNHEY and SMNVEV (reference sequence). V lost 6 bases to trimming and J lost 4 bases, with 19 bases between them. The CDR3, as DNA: TGTGCCAGCAGCTTCCCGTTTAGTGCTATTTACGAGCAGTACTTC. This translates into CASSFPFSAIYEQYF.